The 23 T cell receptor beta chains below all came from one sample that was sequenced in a study of CD8+CD57+ T cells in acquired aplastic anemia. The authors sequenced patients whose flow cytometry had shown CD8+CD57+ cell expansion. Genomic DNA served as template for TCR beta VDJ and CDR3 profiling. TCRdb re-analysed the reads in MiXCR, keeping a single row per CDR3 protein. The table includes 150,000 to 200,000 distinct CDR3 sequences, 45% to 60% detected once. The specimen was sorted CD4+, CD8+, or CD8+CD57+ T cells (not recorded which) from PBMCs. The receptors were sampled from a human donor with aplastic anemia.

In its sample, this clonotype was seen once. This rearrangement joins TRBV20-1 to TRBJ2-5; weak D call: TRBD2 (5 bases). V lost 5 bases to trimming and J lost 4 bases, with 14 bases between them. From germline, CDR1 is DFQATT and CDR2 SNEGSKA (reference sequence). The CDR3 has 13 residues. CDR3 loop: CSAAGVGLETQYF. CDR3 DNA sequence: TGCAGTGCTGCAGGCGTCGGACTAGAGACCCAGTACTTC.

The chain couples TRBV15 to TRBJ1-2, with D possibly TRBD1 on 6 matching bases. V was shortened by 0 bases and J by 8 bases, with 13 bases between the two germline ends. The CDR3 length is 14 residues. Germline loops: CDR1 LNHNV, CDR2 YYDKDF (reference sequence). CDR3 sequence (DNA): TGTGCCACCAGCAGAGAAGGAAGGGGGGAAGGCTACACCTTC. Its translation is CATSREGRGEGYTF.

Many counts were recorded for this clonotype. This chain joins TRBV4-2 and TRBJ1-6, with a tentative D call TRBD1 (6 bases). This CDR3 spans 19 amino acids. CDR1 and CDR2 from the germline V gene are LGHNA and YNFKEQ. Between the trimmed V and J ends, which lost 6 bases and 0 bases, there was a span of 21 bases. The CDR3 loop reads CASRKSFGGQSSYNSPLHF. The CDR3 nucleotides are TGTGCCAGCAGAAAATCATTCGGGGGCCAGAGCTCCTATAATTCACCCCTCCACTTT.

This clonotype was found a few times. The CDR3 bases are TGTGCCAGCAAAGCCGTGGGACGGGGACTAGCCAAAAACATTCAGTACTTC. Translating it yields CASKAVGRGLAKNIQYF. This chain joins TRBV6-1 and TRBJ2-4, with a possible D match to TRBD2 (6 bases). Germline values: CDR1 MNHNS, CDR2 SASEGT. The CDR3 length is 17 residues. Trimming cost V 7 bases and J 0 bases, with 19 bases left between them.

The chain links TRBV18 to TRBJ2-3; D is unclear. The V gene's germline CDR1 is KGHSH and CDR2 LQKENI. There are 14 residues in the CDR3. Trimming pared 3 bases from V and 4 bases from J, leaving 11 bases between. Here the CDR3 reads CASSPSGSSDTQYF. CDR3 coding DNA: TGTGCCAGCTCACCGTCAGGTTCTTCAGATACGCAGTATTTT.

V usage is TRBV6-5 and J usage is TRBJ1-5, with TRBD1 matching 8 bases. This CDR3 spans 15 amino acids. Germline CDR1 MNHEY, CDR2 SVGAGI. V trimming: 5 bases; J trimming: 2 bases; junction bases outside the gene matches: 5. Written as DNA, the CDR3 is TGTGCCAGCAGTACGGACAGGGTTGGCAATCAGCCCCAGCATTTT. It specifies CASSTDRVGNQPQHF.

The rearrangement uses TRBV2 and TRBJ1-1; no clear D. From germline, CDR1 is SNHLY and CDR2 FYNNEI. The V gene lost 7 bases and the J gene lost 1 base, with 10 bases spanning the gap. The CDR3 spans 13 residues. DNA for the CDR3: TGTGCCAGCATAGGTCAGTGGAACACTGAAGCTTTCTTT. It codes for CASIGQWNTEAFF.

The chain carries TRBV9 and TRBJ2-7, with a weak D call TRBD2 (5 bases). Germline V gene sequence: CDR1 SGDLS, CDR2 YYNGEE. This CDR3 has 15 amino acids. The V end was cut by 0 bases, the J end by 4 bases, with 14 bases between. CDR3 in amino acids: CASSVAEGGRYEQYF. The CDR3 DNA sequence: TGTGCCAGCAGCGTAGCTGAGGGTGGGCGGTACGAGCAGTACTTC.

A few counts support this clonotype. This chain joins TRBV20-1 and TRBJ2-3, with 10 positions matching TRBD2. The CDR3 runs 15 residues. V trimming: 3 bases; J trimming: 6 bases; junction bases outside the gene matches: 9. Looked up from germline, CDR1 is DFQATT and CDR2 is SNEGSKA (reference sequence). CDR3 in amino acids: CSASLTSGVMDTQYF. The CDR3 nucleotides are TGCAGTGCTAGTTTAACTAGCGGGGTGATGGATACGCAGTATTTT.

The V gene is TRBV29-1, the J gene TRBJ1-2; D gene unclear. Trimming took 4 bases from V and 4 from J, leaving 16 bases between them. The germline V gene encodes CDR1 SQVTM and CDR2 ANQGSEA. The CDR3 is made up of 14 amino acids. The CDR3 is CSVVGGLGSYGYTF. The CDR3 DNA follows: TGCAGCGTTGTGGGAGGGTTGGGAAGCTATGGCTACACCTTC.

This clonotype was counted at least ten times. The V and J genes are TRBV5-1 and TRBJ2-3; D ambiguous. Trimming left V 0 bases short and J 1 base short, with 12 bases between. Looked up from germline, CDR1 is SGHRS and CDR2 is YFSETQ. The CDR3 extends over 16 amino acids. The CDR3 region has the DNA TGCGCCAGCAGCTTGGGGGGTACGGCGGGCACAGATACGCAGTATTTT. Translation: CASSLGGTAGTDTQYF.

This clonotype was observed a few times. The chain employs TRBV7-9 and TRBJ2-5, with 8 bases lining up with TRBD2. Germline assignment: CDR1 SEHNR and CDR2 FQNEAQ (reference sequence). The CDR3 extends over 13 amino acids. The trim removed 7 bases at V and 2 bases at J, leaving 3 bases unmatched. The CDR3 coding sequence is TGTGCCAGCACTACTAGCGGACAAGAGACCCAGTACTTC. It specifies CASTTSGQETQYF.

This clonotype was seen ten or more times. J is TRBJ2-4 and V is TRBV2, with a weak D call TRBD2 (5 bases). The CDR3 totals 14 residues. V was pared by 6 bases and J by 2 bases, with 11 bases between. Germline V CDR1 and CDR2: SNHLY, FYNNEI. CDR3 region: CASRLRGSKNIQYF. The CDR3 coding sequence is TGTGCCAGCAGGCTCCGGGGTTCCAAAAACATTCAGTACTTC.

V and J are TRBV5-1 and TRBJ2-5, with 10 bases matching TRBD2. Germline CDR1 and CDR2: SGHRS and YFSETQ. The CDR3 spans 14 residues. J lost 5 bases, V lost 6 bases, and 7 bases had no gene match. The CDR3, as DNA: TGCGCCAGCATAAGCGGGGGGGCCCAGGAGACCCAGTACTTC. Translated: CASISGGAQETQYF.

The chain has TRBV12-3 or TRBV12-4 and TRBJ2-7; maybe TRBD1 (6 bases). The CDR3 is 15 residues long. Trimming left V 5 bases short and J 0 bases short, with 14 bases between. This CDR3 is CASSTNQGSSYEQYF. CDR3 bases: TGTGCCAGCAGTACAAACCAGGGGAGCTCCTACGAGCAGTACTTC.

This clonotype was recorded at least ten times. The chain recombines TRBV28 with TRBJ2-7; the match to TRBD1 covers 8 bases. The V gene's germline CDR1 is MDHEN and CDR2 SYDVKM. V lost 6 bases to trimming and J lost 7 bases; unmatched junction nucleotides: 8. The length of the CDR3 is 13 residues. The DNA of the CDR3 is TGTGCCAGCAGACTGGACAGGGCAAGGGAGCAGTACTTC. This translates into CASRLDRAREQYF.

This clonotype was detected a few times. The chain combines TRBV18 with TRBJ2-1, with D unresolved. The V and J ends lost 3 bases and 3 bases respectively, with 15 bases between them. This CDR3 has 16 amino acids. CDR1 and CDR2 from the germline V gene are KGHSH and LQKENI. The CDR3 bases are TGTGCCAGCTCACCGCCCCTGGCAGCTAGCTACAATGAGCAGTTCTTC. The encoded protein is CASSPPLAASYNEQFF.

The genes are TRBV10-3 and TRBJ1-2; 8 bases fit TRBD1. The V segment lost 5 bases and the J segment 1 base; nucleotides outside the gene matches: 3. CDR1 and CDR2 from the germline V gene are ENHRY and SYGVKD. The CDR3 consists of 14 residues. CDR3 amino acids: CAISPGQGNYGYTF. The CDR3 nucleotides are TGTGCCATCAGTCCTGGACAGGGTAACTATGGCTACACCTTC.

As for this clonotype: At one end, the junction sequence differs from germline, possibly due to a read error. This chain connects TRBV12-3 or TRBV12-4 to TRBJ1-3, with no clear D. This CDR3 region has 16 residues. The CDR3 is CASSSLRVSSGNTIFF. The CDR3 coding sequence is TGTGCCAGCAGTTCCCTCAGAGTCAGCTCTGGAAACACCATATTTTTT.

This clonotype was detected once. This chain connects TRBV7-2 to TRBJ1-1; D gene unclear. This CDR3 has 14 amino acids. Germline V lookup: CDR1 SGHTA, CDR2 FQGNSA. With 4 bases removed from V and 4 bases from J, the gap between germline ends came to 13 bases. CDR3 sequence (DNA): TGTGCCAGCAGCTCAAAAGCCCTCAGCACTGAAGCTTTCTTT. Encoded protein: CASSSKALSTEAFF. Full variable domain (outside the CDR3, taken from reference TRBV7-2 and TRBJ1-1): GAGVSQSPSNKVTEKGKDVELRCDPISGHTALYWYRQSLGQGLEFLIYFQGNSAPDKSGLPSDRFSAERTGGSVSTLTIQRTQQEDSAVYLCASSSKALSTEAFFGQGTRLTVV.

This clonotype was detected ten times or more. The genes are TRBV15 and TRBJ1-3; possibly TRBD1 for D (6 bases). The germline V gene encodes CDR1 LNHNV and CDR2 YYDKDF (reference sequence). The CDR3 runs to 14 residues. V shed 0 bases and J shed 8 bases, with 11 bases lying between them. CDR3 residues: CATSRDRGAYTIYF. The DNA of the CDR3 is TGTGCCACCAGCAGAGACAGGGGTGCTTACACCATATATTTT.

The gene calls are TRBV29-1 and TRBJ2-7; tentatively, D is TRBD1 or TRBD2 (5 bases each). Germline V gene data show CDR1 as SQVTM and CDR2 as ANQGSEA. V was shortened by 6 bases and J by 4 bases, with 19 bases between the two germline ends. The CDR3 loop spans 14 amino acids. In nucleotides, the CDR3 is TGCAGCGTCGACCCGGGACGGACGATATACGAGCAGTACTTC. Translating gives CSVDPGRTIYEQYF.

In regard to this clonotype: This may come from a read error, since a much larger clone is one base off. This sequence joins TRBV5-1 and TRBJ1-1; D remains unclear. This CDR3 has 14 residues. The germline CDR1 and CDR2 sequences are SGHRS and YFSETQ. Trimming pared 1 base from V and 7 bases from J, leaving 14 bases between. For the CDR3, the DNA is TGCGCCAGCAGCTTGTTTGCGGCCGCCGGTGAAGCTTTCTTT. Translated, it gives CASSLFAAAGEAFF. Using reference TRBV5-1 and TRBJ1-1 for the parts outside the CDR3, the full variable domain is KAGVTQTPRYLIKTRGQQVTLSCSPISGHRSVSWYQQTPGQGLQFLFEYFSETQRNKGNFPGRFSGRQFSNSRSEMNVSTLELGDSALYLCASSLFAAAGEAFFGQGTRLTVV.